This TCR beta chain was sequenced during a study of shared clonotypes between healthy human individuals. Each cell subset's genomic DNA was divided evenly among several immunoSEQ plates. In the authors' methods: As immunoSEQ supplied junction-only sequences (without quality scores), filtering differed. Measured with immunoSEQ multiplex PCR; TCRdb has only the in-frame clones, and not every one. The DNA was the basis for D and trimming; V, J and clone size are from that table. The sample lists about 2.5 million clones; approximately 90% were seen once. Germline loops: CDR1 SGHTS, CDR2 YDEGEE. This CDR3 is built from 13 residues. V dropped 4 bases and J dropped 8 bases, with 15 bases sitting between them.

The gene calls are TRBV5-8 and TRBJ1-2; D perhaps matches TRBD1 (5 bases). The receptor's source is a man younger than 35 in good health. Some clones in this sample may be carry-over from other donors' samples. The sequenced sample was naive CD4+ T cells from PBMCs. Described subset: CD45RA+ positively selected. In DNA form, the CDR3 reads TGTGCCAGCAGCCCACCGGGGACGCGGGGCTACACCTTC. This sequence encodes CASSPPGTRGYTF.